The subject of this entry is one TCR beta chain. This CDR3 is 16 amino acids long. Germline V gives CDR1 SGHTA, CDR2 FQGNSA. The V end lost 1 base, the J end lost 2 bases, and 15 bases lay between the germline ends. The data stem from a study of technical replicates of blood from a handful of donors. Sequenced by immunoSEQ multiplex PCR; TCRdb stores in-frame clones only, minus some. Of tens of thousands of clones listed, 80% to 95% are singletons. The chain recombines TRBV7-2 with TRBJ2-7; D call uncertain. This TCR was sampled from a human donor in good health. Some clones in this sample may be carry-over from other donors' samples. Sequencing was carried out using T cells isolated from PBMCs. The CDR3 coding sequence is TGTGCCAGCAGCTTAGTAGCCTTACCCTCGACCTACGAGCAGTACTTC. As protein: CASSLVALPSTYEQYF.